These 22 T cell receptor beta chains share one sample of origin, sequenced in a study of blood T cells in healthy people across ages. The authors ran a second PCR of about 7 to 12 cycles using a sample-barcoded 5' primer and a J-beta primer mix. TCRdb called the 5' RACE reads again in MiXCR, with one record for every CDR3 protein. The table has about 1.4 million distinct CDR3 sequences, almost 60% seen once; the top ten hold about 6.7%. The material sequenced was blood. The origin of the receptors is a man between 18 and 29 years old in good health.

This clonotype was detected only once. This sequence joins TRBV20-1 and TRBJ2-1, with TRBD1 matching 10 bases. Germline loops: CDR1 DFQATT, CDR2 SNEGSKA (reference sequence). CDR3 length: 14 amino acids. V lost 5 bases, J lost 8 bases, and 9 bases stayed unmatched. The CDR3 here is CSASTDRGFDEQFF. The CDR3 coding sequence is TGCAGTGCTTCTACGGACAGGGGGTTCGATGAGCAGTTCTTC.

Written as DNA, the CDR3 is TGTGCCAGCAGTCCGGGACAACTCACCGGGGAGCTGTTTTTT. Translation gives CASSPGQLTGELFF. The chain links TRBV12-3 or TRBV12-4 to TRBJ2-2; a weak D match, TRBD1 (6 bases). V was pared by 5 bases and J by 4 bases, with 11 bases between. There are 14 residues in the CDR3.

This clonotype appeared a few times. The genes are TRBV29-1 and TRBJ1-5; D uncertain. V lost 4 bases and J lost 1, with 8 bases in between. The CDR3 extends over 13 amino acids. Germline V gene data show CDR1 as SQVTM and CDR2 as ANQGSEA. CDR3 region: CSVAYRSNQPQHF. CDR3 sequence (DNA): TGCAGCGTTGCATACAGAAGCAATCAGCCCCAGCATTTT.

The chain couples TRBV25-1 to TRBJ1-2, with 9 bases matching TRBD1. Germline values: CDR1 MGHDK, CDR2 SYGVNS. Unmatched junction bases numbered 7, after V lost 4 bases and J lost 4 bases. The CDR3 covers 15 residues. CDR3 amino acids: CASSARDRVGYGYTF. The CDR3 DNA reads as TGTGCCAGCAGTGCCCGGGACAGGGTTGGCTATGGCTACACCTTC.

The V and J genes are TRBV29-1 and TRBJ2-5; 8 bases line up with TRBD2. The V gene's germline CDR1 is SQVTM and CDR2 ANQGSEA. The CDR3 sequence is 12 residues long. V dropped 7 bases and J dropped 5; count of bases not matched to a gene: 6. The CDR3 nucleotides are TGCAGCGGCGGACTAGCCGGGGAGACCCAGTACTTC. Its protein is CSGGLAGETQYF.

The chain joins TRBV27 to TRBJ1-2; D call uncertain. V lost 8 bases to trimming and J lost 7 bases, with 20 bases between them. This CDR3 contains 14 residues. The germline CDR1 and CDR2 sequences are MNHEY and SMNVEV (reference sequence). CDR3 protein: CASANIDGDGGYTF. CDR3 bases: TGTGCCAGCGCCAATATTGACGGTGATGGTGGCTACACCTTC.

The chain is built from TRBV12-3 or TRBV12-4 and TRBJ2-7; TRBD1 agrees at 10 bases. Losses at the gene ends were 6 bases for V and 7 bases for J; bases not matched to a gene: 12. The CDR3 is 15 amino acids. This chain's CDR3 is CASSPPTGTGVEQYF. The CDR3 bases are TGTGCCAGCAGCCCTCCCACCGGGACAGGGGTAGAGCAGTACTTC.

This clonotype has just a few counts. J is TRBJ2-1 and V is TRBV3-1; D is unclear. CDR3 length: 13 residues. V was clipped by 1 base and J by 0 bases, with 1 base between them. Germline CDR1 is LGHDT and CDR2 is YNNKEL (reference sequence). The CDR3 DNA reads TGTGCCAGCAGCCAAGTCTCCTACAATGAGCAGTTCTTC. It codes for CASSQVSYNEQFF.

This clonotype was observed a single time. The gene calls are TRBV18 and TRBJ2-3; 14 bases are a match to TRBD2. The CDR3 length is 16 residues. The junction had 4 bases not matched to a gene; V was cut back by 6 bases and J by 2 bases. Germline V CDR1 and CDR2: KGHSH, LQKENI. CDR3 DNA: TGTGCCAGCTCCGGGACTAGCGGGGGAGACACAGATACGCAGTATTTT. This translates into CASSGTSGGDTDTQYF.

The gene calls are TRBV7-2 and TRBJ1-6; D is unresolved. CDR1 SGHTA and CDR2 FQGNSA come from the germline V gene. V was pared by 2 bases and J by 8 bases, with 16 bases between. The CDR3 spans 16 residues. CDR3 in amino acids: CASSLSRETGYSPLHF. CDR3 bases: TGTGCCAGCAGCTTATCGCGGGAAACCGGGTATTCACCCCTCCACTTT.

This clonotype has more than one count but fewer than ten. The J gene is TRBJ2-5, the V gene TRBV7-9, with D hard to call. This CDR3 is built from 13 residues. V lost 5 bases and J 5 bases, leaving 12 bases between the germline ends. The germline gives CDR1 SEHNR, CDR2 FQNEAQ (reference sequence). This CDR3 reads CASSRPVGETQYF. Here the CDR3 DNA reads TGTGCCAGCAGCCGACCGGTTGGCGAGACCCAGTACTTC.

This clonotype was recorded only once. This rearrangement joins TRBV30 to TRBJ2-1; D perhaps matches TRBD2 (5 bases). Germline CDR1 is GTSNPN and CDR2 is SVGIG (reference sequence). The CDR3 totals 14 residues. The V end was cut by 2 bases, the J end by 1 base, with 9 bases between. CDR3 bases: TGTGCCTGGAGTCCCGGGATATCCTACAATGAGCAGTTCTTC. It translates to CAWSPGISYNEQFF.

This chain joins TRBV4-3 and TRBJ2-5; TRBD2 matches 7 bases. The CDR3 loop spans 15 amino acids. After removal of 1 base from V and 3 bases from J, the junction contained 5 bases not matched to a gene. Germline loops: CDR1 LGHNA, CDR2 YSLEER. The CDR3 DNA is TGCGCCAGCAGCCAAGTGTCTAGCGGCAAAGAGACCCAGTACTTC. It codes for CASSQVSSGKETQYF.

This chain connects TRBV7-2 to TRBJ2-3, with 10 nucleotides matching TRBD2. Germline V gene sequence: CDR1 SGHTA, CDR2 FQGNSA. Losses at the gene ends were 1 base for V and 3 bases for J; bases not matched to a gene: 7. The CDR3 length is 17 residues. In nucleotides, the CDR3 is TGTGCCAGCAGCTTAGTGGGAGCGGGAGGGAGTACAGATACGCAGTATTTT. Translating gives CASSLVGAGGSTDTQYF.

The J gene is TRBJ1-2, the V gene TRBV12-3 or TRBV12-4, with 8 bases lining up with TRBD1. The J segment lost 1 base and the V segment lost 7 bases, leaving 5 bases of the junction unmatched. The CDR3 consists of 14 residues. The CDR3 DNA is TGTGCCAGCACCCAGGGGGCCCTTAACTATGGCTACACCTTC. Its translation: CASTQGALNYGYTF.

The gene calls are TRBV7-9 and TRBJ2-7, with TRBD2 matching 10 bases. The ends lost 5 bases at V and 0 bases at J; junction bases unmatched: 7. CDR3 length: 16 amino acids. The germline gives CDR1 SEHNR, CDR2 FQNEAQ (reference sequence). Here the CDR3 reads CASSMAGTSDSYEQYF. CDR3 nucleotides: TGTGCCAGCAGCATGGCAGGGACTAGCGACTCCTACGAGCAGTACTTC.

This chain connects TRBV3-1 to TRBJ2-3; TRBD1 or TRBD2 may be the D gene (5 bases each). The CDR3 has 15 residues. Germline V gives CDR1 LGHDT, CDR2 YNNKEL (reference sequence). The V end was cut by 5 bases, the J end by 2 bases, with 14 bases between. DNA for the CDR3: TGTGCCAGCAGCTGGGGACGTCGGCTCACAGATACGCAGTATTTT. Its protein is CASSWGRRLTDTQYF.

V and J are TRBV20-1 and TRBJ2-3; TRBD2 might be the D (5 bases). Germline CDR1 is DFQATT and CDR2 is SNEGSKA (reference sequence). Trimming cost V 5 bases and J 5 bases, with 11 bases left between them. CDR3 length equals 12 residues. CDR3 in amino acids: CSARPAGDTQYF. CDR3 bases: TGCAGTGCTCGACCCGCGGGAGATACGCAGTATTTT.

The V call is TRBV5-4, the J call TRBJ1-1; a possible D gene is TRBD1 (6 bases). CDR1 SGHNT and CDR2 YYREEE come from the germline V gene (reference sequence). V dropped 0 bases and J dropped 3 bases, with 12 bases sitting between them. CDR3 size: 15 residues. The CDR3 nucleotides are TGTGCCAGCAGCTTGGATCTGGGGGGGCACACTGAAGCTTTCTTT. Translated: CASSLDLGGHTEAFF.

The chain has TRBV28 and TRBJ2-5, with 7 bases lining up with TRBD1. J was trimmed by 11 bases and V by 7 bases; bases with no gene match: 13. This CDR3 is built from 13 residues. Germline V gene data show CDR1 as MDHEN and CDR2 as SYDVKM. CDR3 DNA: TGTGCCAGCACTGGACAGGCCAGGAGTCGGCAGTACTTC. Translation gives CASTGQARSRQYF.

The sample holds a few counts of this clonotype. CDR3 sequence: CSAEIALDNEQFF. The CDR3 region has the DNA TGCAGTGCAGAGATAGCCCTCGACAATGAGCAGTTCTTC. The chain has TRBV20-1 and TRBJ2-1; D call uncertain. CDR1 is DFQATT and CDR2 is SNEGSKA in the germline V gene (reference sequence). This CDR3 comprises 13 residues. V lost 6 bases to trimming and J lost 5 bases, with 14 bases between them.

The rearrangement joins TRBV25-1 to TRBJ1-4; 7 bases are shared with TRBD1. The tail of the sequence fits TRBJ2-2 better, so the J call may be wrong. Germline CDR1 reads MGHDK; CDR2 reads SYGVNS. The CDR3 length is 15 residues. CDR3 protein: CASRETGVNTGELFF. DNA of the CDR3: TGTGCCAGCAGGGAAACAGGGGTAAACACCGGGGAGCTGTTTTTT.